This TCR beta chain was profiled in a study of T-cell memory formation after mild COVID-19. Each CDR3 protein is one row after TCRdb ran MiXCR on the 5' RACE reads. Altogether a few hundred thousand distinct CDR3 sequences are present, approximately 10% being singletons, with the ten largest covering 22%. This clonotype has at least ten counts. The length of the CDR3 is 16 residues. From germline, CDR1 is SGHKS and CDR2 YYEKEE (reference sequence). V gave up 4 bases and J gave up 0 bases; unmatched junction bases: 7. Specimen: PBMCs or a T cell subset sorted from them (not recorded which). This TCR came from a man aged 18 to 35 who had mild COVID-19 (a few samples of this study predate the infection). Cell type and time point are not known. V usage is TRBV5-5 and J usage is TRBJ1-3, with 7 nucleotides matching TRBD1. The CDR3 DNA is TGTGCCAGCAGCGACTACAGGGGCCGCTCTGGAAACACCATATATTTT. Translating gives CASSDYRGRSGNTIYF.